The source of this TCR beta chain is a study of blood T cell repertoires in COVID-19. Per the original data handling: Nucleated cell counts were estimated from reference gene primer amplification. Assay used: immunoSEQ multiplex PCR; TCRdb lists only in-frame clones, some missing. The D gene and trimming were derived from the DNA, and the V and J assignments and clone size from that table. The sample shows around 170,000 clones, around 89% of them seen only once. Germline-derived CDR1 and CDR2 are SNHLY and FYNNEI. V trimming: 6 bases; J trimming: 3 bases; junction bases outside the gene matches: 11. The CDR3 length is 16 residues.

Sample: peripheral blood. The rearrangement uses TRBV2 and TRBJ2-7, with 10 nucleotides matching TRBD2. The clonotype originates from a man aged 18 to 30 who had recovered from COVID-19. In DNA, the CDR3 is TGTGCCAGCAGGGCCCGGTCGCTAGCGGGAGTCTACGAGCAGTACTTC. This codes for CASRARSLAGVYEQYF.